Listed below are T cell receptor beta chains from one sample, sequenced in a study of post-analysis software for immune sequencing data. TCRdb re-called the PCR reads with MiXCR, one entry per CDR3 protein. The sample records under 900,000 distinct CDR3 sequences, roughly 50% being singletons. Sequenced: blood. These receptors originate from a girl aged 10-17 years with multiple sclerosis. Each CDR3 is given with its conserved first and last residue. The D gene is left open where the match is weak. Expanded clones are given a class, and other clones once, few, many or no size at all.

CDR3aa	CDR3nt	abundance	d_gene	v_gene	j_gene	len
CASSLQISSTDTQYF	TGTGCCAGCAGCTTACAAATATCTAGCACAGATACGCAGTATTTT	few	.	TRBV7-3	TRBJ2-3	15
CASSFRPPERGNEQYF	TGCGCCAGCAGCTTTCGCCCCCCGGAGAGAGGTAACGAGCAGTACTTC	.	.	TRBV5-1	TRBJ2-7	16
CASSHLGLAGEAKNIQYF	TGTGCCAGCAGTCACTTGGGACTAGCGGGAGAAGCCAAAAACATTCAGTACTTC	.	TRBD2	TRBV4-2	TRBJ2-4	18
CASSLDFYEQYF	TGCGCCAGCAGCTTGGACTTCTACGAGCAGTACTTC	many	.	TRBV5-1	TRBJ2-7	12
CSAARTSYEQYF	TGCAGTGCAGCCCGGACATCGTACGAGCAGTACTTC	.	.	TRBV20-1	TRBJ2-7	12
CASSQPREGSYEQYF	TGTGCCAGCAGCCAACCCCGGGAGGGTAGCTACGAGCAGTACTTC	.	TRBD2	TRBV7-8	TRBJ2-7	15
CASSPSGIGGEQYF	TGTGCCAGCAGCCCAAGTGGCATAGGAGGCGAGCAGTACTTC	.	.	TRBV7-3	TRBJ2-7	14
CASSPGLAGVRTTDTQYF	TGTGCCAGCAGCCCTGGTCTAGCGGGGGTCCGGACGACAGATACGCAGTATTTT	.	TRBD2	TRBV14	TRBJ2-3	18
CSAGSGGTQYF	TGCAGCGCTGGTTCGGGCGGTACGCAGTATTTT	.	.	TRBV29-1	TRBJ2-3	11
CASSLLGNEGPYEQYF	TGCGCCAGCAGCTTGCTAGGGAACGAGGGACCCTACGAGCAGTACTTC	.	.	TRBV5-1	TRBJ2-7	16
CSVEDTGRYEQYF	TGCAGCGTTGAAGATACAGGGAGGTACGAGCAGTACTTC	.	.	TRBV29-1	TRBJ2-7	13
CSVEPLVGPYNEQFF	TGCAGCGTTGAACCGCTAGTAGGCCCTTACAATGAGCAGTTCTTC	.	.	TRBV29-1	TRBJ2-1	15
CASSPTWGQNPYGYTF	TGTGCCAGCAGCCCAACCTGGGGACAGAATCCCTATGGCTACACCTTC	once	TRBD1	TRBV7-2	TRBJ1-2	16
CASSLVSGVSSYEQYF	TGTGCCAGCAGCTTAGTCTCTGGGGTTAGCTCCTACGAGCAGTACTTC	.	.	TRBV7-2	TRBJ2-7	16
CASSYGGTQYF	TGTGCCAGCAGTTATGGGGGGACCCAGTACTTC	many	.	TRBV6-5	TRBJ2-5	11
CASSLTLWDEQYF	TGTGCCAGCAGCTTAACGTTATGGGACGAGCAGTACTTC	.	.	TRBV7-3	TRBJ2-7	13
CASSPAGNLGDTQYF	TGTGCCAGCAGTCCAGCGGGAAACCTTGGAGATACGCAGTATTTT	.	TRBD2	TRBV28	TRBJ2-3	15
CASSTQTGGSLYGYTF	TGCGCCAGCAGCACCCAGACAGGGGGCTCTTTGTATGGCTACACCTTC	.	TRBD1	TRBV5-1	TRBJ1-2	16
CASSPGGTSVTDTQYF	TGCGCCAGCAGCCCTGGTGGGACTAGCGTTACAGATACGCAGTATTTT	.	TRBD2	TRBV4-1	TRBJ2-3	16
CASSLVGRPVTDTQYF	TGTGCCAGCAGCTTAGTAGGGAGACCCGTCACAGATACGCAGTATTTT	few	.	TRBV7-8	TRBJ2-3	16
CSVKRQPNEKLFF	TGCAGCGTTAAAAGGCAGCCTAATGAAAAACTGTTTTTT	.	.	TRBV29-1	TRBJ1-4	13
CSARDRQEGYGYTF	TGCAGTGCTAGAGATCGGCAGGAGGGTTATGGCTACACCTTC	.	.	TRBV20-1	TRBJ1-2	14
CASRLAGSTDTQYF	TGTGCCAGCAGACTAGCGGGGAGCACAGATACGCAGTATTTT	few	TRBD2	TRBV7-3	TRBJ2-3	14
CASSLGSTAYQETQYF	TGCGCCAGCAGCTTGGGGTCCACCGCGTACCAAGAGACCCAGTACTTC	.	.	TRBV5-1	TRBJ2-5	16
CASGTRGQGAEGYGYTF	TGTGCCAGCGGTACTCGGGGACAGGGAGCGGAAGGTTATGGCTACACCTTC	.	TRBD1	TRBV7-2	TRBJ1-2	17
CASSLASGVTQYF	TGTGCCAGCAGCTTAGCGTCGGGGGTTACGCAGTATTTT	few	.	TRBV7-2	TRBJ2-3	13